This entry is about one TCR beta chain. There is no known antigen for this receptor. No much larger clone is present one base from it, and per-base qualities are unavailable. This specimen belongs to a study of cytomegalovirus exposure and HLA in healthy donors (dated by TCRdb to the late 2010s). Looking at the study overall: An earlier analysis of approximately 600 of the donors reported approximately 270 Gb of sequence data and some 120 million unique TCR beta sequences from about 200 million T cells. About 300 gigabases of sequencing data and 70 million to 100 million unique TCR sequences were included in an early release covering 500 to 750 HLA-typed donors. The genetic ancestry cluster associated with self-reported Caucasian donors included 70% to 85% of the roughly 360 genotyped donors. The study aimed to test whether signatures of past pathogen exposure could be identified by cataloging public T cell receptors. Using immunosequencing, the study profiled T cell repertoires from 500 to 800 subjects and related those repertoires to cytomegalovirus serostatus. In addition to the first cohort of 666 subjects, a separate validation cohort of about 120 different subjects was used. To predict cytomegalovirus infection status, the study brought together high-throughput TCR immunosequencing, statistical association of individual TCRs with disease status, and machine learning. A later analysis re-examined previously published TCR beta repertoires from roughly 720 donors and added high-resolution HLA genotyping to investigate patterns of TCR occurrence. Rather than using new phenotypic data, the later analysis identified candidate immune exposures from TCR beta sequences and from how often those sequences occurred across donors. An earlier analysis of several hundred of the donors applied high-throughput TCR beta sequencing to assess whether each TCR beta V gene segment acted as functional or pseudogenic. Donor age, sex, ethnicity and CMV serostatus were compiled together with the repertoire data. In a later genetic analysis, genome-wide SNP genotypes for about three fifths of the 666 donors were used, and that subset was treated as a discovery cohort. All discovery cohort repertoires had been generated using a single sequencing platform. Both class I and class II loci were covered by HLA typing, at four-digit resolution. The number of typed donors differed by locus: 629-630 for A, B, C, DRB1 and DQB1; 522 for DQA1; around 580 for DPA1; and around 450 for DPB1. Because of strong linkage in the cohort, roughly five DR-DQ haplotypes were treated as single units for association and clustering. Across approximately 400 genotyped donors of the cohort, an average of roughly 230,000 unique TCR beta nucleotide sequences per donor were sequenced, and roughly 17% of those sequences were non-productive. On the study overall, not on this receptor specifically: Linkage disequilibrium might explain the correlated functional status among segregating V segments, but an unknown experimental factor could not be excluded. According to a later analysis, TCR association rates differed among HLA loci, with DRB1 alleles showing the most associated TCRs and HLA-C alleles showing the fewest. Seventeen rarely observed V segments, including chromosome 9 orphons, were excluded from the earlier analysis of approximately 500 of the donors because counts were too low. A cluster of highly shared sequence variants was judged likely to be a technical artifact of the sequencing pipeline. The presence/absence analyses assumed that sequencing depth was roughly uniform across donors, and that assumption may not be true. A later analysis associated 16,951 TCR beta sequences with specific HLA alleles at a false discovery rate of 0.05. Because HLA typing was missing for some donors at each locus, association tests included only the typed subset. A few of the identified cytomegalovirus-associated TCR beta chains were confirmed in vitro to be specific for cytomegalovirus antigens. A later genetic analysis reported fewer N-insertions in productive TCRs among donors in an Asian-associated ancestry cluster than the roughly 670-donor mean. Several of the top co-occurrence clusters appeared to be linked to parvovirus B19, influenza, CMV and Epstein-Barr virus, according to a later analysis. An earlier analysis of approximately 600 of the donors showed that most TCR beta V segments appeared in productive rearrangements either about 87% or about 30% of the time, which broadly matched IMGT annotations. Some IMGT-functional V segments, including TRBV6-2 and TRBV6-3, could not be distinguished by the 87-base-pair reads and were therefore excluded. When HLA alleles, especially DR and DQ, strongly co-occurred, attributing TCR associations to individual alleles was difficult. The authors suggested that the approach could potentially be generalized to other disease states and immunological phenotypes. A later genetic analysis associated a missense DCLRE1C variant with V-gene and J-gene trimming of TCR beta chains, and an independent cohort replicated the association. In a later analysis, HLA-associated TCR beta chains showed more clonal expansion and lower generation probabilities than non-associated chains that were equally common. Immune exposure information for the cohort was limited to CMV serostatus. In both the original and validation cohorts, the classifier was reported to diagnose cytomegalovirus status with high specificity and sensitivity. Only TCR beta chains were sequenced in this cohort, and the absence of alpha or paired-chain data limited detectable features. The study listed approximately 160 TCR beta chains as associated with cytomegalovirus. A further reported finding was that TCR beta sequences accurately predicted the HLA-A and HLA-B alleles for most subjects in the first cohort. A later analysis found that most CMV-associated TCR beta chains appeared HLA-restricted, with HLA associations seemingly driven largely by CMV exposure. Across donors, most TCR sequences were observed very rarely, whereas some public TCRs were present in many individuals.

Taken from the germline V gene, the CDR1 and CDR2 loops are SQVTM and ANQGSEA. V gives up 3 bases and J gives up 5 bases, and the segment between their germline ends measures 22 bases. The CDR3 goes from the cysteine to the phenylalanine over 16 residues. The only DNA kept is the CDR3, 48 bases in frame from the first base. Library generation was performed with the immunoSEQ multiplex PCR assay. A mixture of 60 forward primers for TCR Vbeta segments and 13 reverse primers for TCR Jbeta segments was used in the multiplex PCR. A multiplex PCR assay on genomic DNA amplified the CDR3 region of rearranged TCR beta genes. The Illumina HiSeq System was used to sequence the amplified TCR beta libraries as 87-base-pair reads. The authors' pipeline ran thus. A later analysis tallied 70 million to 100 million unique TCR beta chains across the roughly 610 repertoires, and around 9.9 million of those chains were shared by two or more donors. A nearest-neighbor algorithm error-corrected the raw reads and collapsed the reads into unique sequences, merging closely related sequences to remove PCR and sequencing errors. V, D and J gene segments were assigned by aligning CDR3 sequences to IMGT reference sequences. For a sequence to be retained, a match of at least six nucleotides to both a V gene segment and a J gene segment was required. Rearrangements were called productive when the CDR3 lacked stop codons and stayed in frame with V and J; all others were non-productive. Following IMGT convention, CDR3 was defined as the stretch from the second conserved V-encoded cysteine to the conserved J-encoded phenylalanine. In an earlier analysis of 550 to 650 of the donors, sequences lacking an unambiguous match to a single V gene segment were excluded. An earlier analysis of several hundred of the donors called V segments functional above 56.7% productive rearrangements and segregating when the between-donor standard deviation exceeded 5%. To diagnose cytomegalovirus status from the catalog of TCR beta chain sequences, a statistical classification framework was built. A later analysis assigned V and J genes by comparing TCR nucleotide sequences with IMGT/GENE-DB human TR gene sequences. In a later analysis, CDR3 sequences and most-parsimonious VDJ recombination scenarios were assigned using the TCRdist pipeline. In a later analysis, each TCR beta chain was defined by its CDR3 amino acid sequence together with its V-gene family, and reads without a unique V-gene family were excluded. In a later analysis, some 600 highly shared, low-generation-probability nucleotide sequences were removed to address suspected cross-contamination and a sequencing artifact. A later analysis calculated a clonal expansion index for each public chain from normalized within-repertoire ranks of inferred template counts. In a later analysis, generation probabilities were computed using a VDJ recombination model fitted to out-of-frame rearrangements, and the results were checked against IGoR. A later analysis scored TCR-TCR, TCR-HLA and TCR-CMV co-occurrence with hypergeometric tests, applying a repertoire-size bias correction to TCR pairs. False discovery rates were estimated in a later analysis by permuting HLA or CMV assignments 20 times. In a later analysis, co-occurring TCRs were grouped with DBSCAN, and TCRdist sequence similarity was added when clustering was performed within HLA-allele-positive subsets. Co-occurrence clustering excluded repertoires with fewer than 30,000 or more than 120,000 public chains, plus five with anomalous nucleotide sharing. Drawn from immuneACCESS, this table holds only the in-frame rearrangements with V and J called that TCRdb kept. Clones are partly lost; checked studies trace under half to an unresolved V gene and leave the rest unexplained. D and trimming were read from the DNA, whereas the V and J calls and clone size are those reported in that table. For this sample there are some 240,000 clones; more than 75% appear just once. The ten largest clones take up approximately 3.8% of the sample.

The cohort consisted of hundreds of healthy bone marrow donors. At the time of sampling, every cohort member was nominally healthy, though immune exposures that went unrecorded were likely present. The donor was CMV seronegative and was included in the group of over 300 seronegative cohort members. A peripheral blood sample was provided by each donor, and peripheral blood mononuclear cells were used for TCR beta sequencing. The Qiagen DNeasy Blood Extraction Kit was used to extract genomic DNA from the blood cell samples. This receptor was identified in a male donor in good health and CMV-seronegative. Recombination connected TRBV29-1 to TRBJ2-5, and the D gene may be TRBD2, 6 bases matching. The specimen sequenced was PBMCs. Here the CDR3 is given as CSVDGGWRGVGETQYF. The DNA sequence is TGCAGCGTTGACGGAGGGTGGAGGGGAGTGGGGGAGACCCAGTACTTC.